This TCR beta chain was identified in a study of CD8 T cells in ankylosing spondylitis. Study results and caveats: Disease-linked clones, CD8+, were relatively rare in peripheral blood. As reported, disease-linked clones showed significant enrichment in matched ankylosing spondylitis synovial fluid. What appeared characteristic of ankylosing spondylitis blood was a TCR beta motif of seven to nine highly homologous variants. Some of the motif variants had earlier been found in reactive arthritis patients' fluid and blood.

The germline CDR1 and CDR2 sequences are MNHEY and SVGEGT. The CDR3 has 15 residues. V lost 5 bases and J 0 bases, leaving 14 bases between the germline ends. About this clonotype itself: Its target is not known.

Quantitative molecular-barcoded 5'-RACE generated the TCR beta libraries. Using its own MiXCR run on the 5' RACE reads, TCRdb lists one record per CDR3 protein. The sample carries about 800,000 distinct CDR3 sequences, approximately 10% recorded once. The receptor's source is a male donor with ankylosing spondylitis. This chain joins TRBV6-2 or TRBV6-3 and TRBJ2-7; D is tentatively TRBD1 or TRBD2 (5 bases each). Sample: blood, either unsorted or a sorted T cell fraction (not recorded which). The CDR3 DNA reads TGTGCCAGCAGTACCCGGGACGCTTTCTCCTACGAGCAGTACTTC. Translation: CASSTRDAFSYEQYF.